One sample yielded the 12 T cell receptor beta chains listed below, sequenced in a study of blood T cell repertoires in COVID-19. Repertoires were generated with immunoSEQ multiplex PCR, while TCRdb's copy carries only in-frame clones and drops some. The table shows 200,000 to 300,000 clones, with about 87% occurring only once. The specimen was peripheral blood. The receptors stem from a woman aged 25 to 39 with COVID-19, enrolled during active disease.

The CDR3 here is CATQGTHGDSPLHF. Here the CDR3 DNA reads TGTGCCACTCAGGGAACGCATGGGGATTCACCCCTCCACTTT. The chain uses TRBV3-1 (or the pseudogene TRBV3-2) and TRBJ1-6, with D tentatively TRBD1 (5 bases). The CDR3 length is 14 residues. The V end was cut by 10 bases, the J end by 8 bases, with 18 bases between. CDR1 is LGHDT, CDR2 YNNKEL, per germline (reference sequence).

The CDR3 DNA is TGTGCCAGCAGCTTAACGAGGGAGTCCCCTGAGACCCAGTACTTC. Its protein product is CASSLTRESPETQYF. The chain uses TRBV7-2 and TRBJ2-5; TRBD2 is a possible D gene (5 bases). Trimming stripped 2 bases from V and 5 bases from J, with 15 bases between. There are 15 residues in the CDR3. Germline CDR1 SGHTA, CDR2 FQGNSA.

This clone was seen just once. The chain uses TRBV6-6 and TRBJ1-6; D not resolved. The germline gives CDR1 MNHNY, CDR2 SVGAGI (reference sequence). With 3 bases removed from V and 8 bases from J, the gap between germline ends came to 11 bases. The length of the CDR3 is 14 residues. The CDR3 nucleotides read TGTGCCAGCAGTTATGTGGGTCAGGATTCACCCCTCCACTTT. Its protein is CASSYVGQDSPLHF.

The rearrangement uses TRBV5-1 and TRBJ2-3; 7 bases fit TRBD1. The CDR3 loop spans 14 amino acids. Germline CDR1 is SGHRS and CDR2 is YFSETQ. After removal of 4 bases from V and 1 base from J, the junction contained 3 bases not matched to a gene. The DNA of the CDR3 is TGCGCCAGCAGCCTCGGGACAGGCACAGATACGCAGTATTTT. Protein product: CASSLGTGTDTQYF.

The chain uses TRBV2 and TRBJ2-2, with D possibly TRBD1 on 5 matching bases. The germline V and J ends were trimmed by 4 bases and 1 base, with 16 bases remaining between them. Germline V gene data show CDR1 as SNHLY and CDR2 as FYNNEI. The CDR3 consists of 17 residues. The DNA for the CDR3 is TGTGCCAGCAGTGGAGTAAATTGGCAGGGGAACACCGGGGAGCTGTTTTTT. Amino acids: CASSGVNWQGNTGELFF.

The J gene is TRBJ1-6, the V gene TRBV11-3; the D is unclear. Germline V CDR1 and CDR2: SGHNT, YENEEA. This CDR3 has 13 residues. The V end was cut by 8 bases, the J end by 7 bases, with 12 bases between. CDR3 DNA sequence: TGTGCCAGCGCTTTAGCCCCCAATTCACCCCTCCACTTT. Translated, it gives CASALAPNSPLHF.

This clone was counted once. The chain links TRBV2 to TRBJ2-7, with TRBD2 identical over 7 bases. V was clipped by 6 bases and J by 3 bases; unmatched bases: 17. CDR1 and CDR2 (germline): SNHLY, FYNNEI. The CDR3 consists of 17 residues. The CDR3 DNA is TGTGCCAGCAGAACTCAGGGAACCCGGGCTAGCGGCTACGAGCAGTACTTC. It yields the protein CASRTQGTRASGYEQYF.

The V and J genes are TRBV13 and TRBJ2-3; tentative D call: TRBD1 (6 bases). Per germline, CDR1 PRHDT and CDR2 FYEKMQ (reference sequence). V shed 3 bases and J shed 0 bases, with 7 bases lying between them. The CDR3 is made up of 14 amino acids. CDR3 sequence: CASSLDRSTDTQYF. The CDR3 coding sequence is TGTGCCAGCAGCTTGGACAGAAGCACAGATACGCAGTATTTT.

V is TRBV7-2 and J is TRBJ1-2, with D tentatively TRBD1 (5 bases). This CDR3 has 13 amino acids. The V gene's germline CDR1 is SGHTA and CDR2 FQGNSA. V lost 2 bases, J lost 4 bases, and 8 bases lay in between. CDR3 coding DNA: TGTGCCAGCAGCTTACAGGGTATCTATGGCTACACCTTC. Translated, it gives CASSLQGIYGYTF.

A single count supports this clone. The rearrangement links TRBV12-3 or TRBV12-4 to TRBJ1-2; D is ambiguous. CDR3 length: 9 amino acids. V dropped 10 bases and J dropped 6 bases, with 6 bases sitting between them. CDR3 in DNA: TGTGCCATCACAAATGGCTACACCTTC. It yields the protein CAITNGYTF.

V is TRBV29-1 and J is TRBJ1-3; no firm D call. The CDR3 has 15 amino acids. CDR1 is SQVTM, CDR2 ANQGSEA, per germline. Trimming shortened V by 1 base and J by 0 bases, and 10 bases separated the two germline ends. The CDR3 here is CSVEGEGGSGNTIYF. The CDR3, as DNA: TGCAGCGTTGAAGGGGAGGGAGGCTCTGGAAACACCATATATTTT.

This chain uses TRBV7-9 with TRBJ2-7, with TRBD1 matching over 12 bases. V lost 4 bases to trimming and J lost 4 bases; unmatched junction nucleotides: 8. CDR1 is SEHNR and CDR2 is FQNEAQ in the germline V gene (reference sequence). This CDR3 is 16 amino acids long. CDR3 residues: CASSSSGTGGGYEQYF. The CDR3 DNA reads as TGTGCCAGCAGCTCGTCCGGGACAGGGGGCGGGTACGAGCAGTACTTC. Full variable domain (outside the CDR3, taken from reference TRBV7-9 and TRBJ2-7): DTGVSQNPRHKITKRGQNVTFRCDPISEHNRLYWYRQTLGQGPEFLTYFQNEAQLEKSRLLSDRFSAERPKGSFSTLEIQRTEQGDSAMYLCASSSSGTGGGYEQYFGPGTRLTVT.